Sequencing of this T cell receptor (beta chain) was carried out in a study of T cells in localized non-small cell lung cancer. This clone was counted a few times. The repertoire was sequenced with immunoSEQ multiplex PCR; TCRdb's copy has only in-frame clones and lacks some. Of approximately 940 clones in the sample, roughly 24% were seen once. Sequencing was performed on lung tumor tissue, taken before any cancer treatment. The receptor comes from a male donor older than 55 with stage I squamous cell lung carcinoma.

Here the CDR3 DNA reads TGTGCCAGCAGCTTAGTCATTTTGGCGGGAGAATCGAGAGAGACCCAGTACTTC. It codes for CASSLVILAGESRETQYF. The rearrangement links TRBV11-3 to TRBJ2-5; TRBD2 matches at 7 bases. V was clipped by 1 base and J by 4 bases; unmatched bases: 15. Germline CDR1 is SGHNT and CDR2 is YENEEA. This CDR3 comprises 18 residues.